These 10 T cell receptor beta chains came from one sample sequenced in a study of type 1 and type 2 diabetes patients. Amplification started from genomic DNA. Amplification of the beta chain CDR3 used 30 forward and 13 reverse multiplex primers. TCRdb re-called the multiplex PCR reads with MiXCR, one entry per CDR3 protein. The profile shows 270,000 or so distinct CDR3 sequences, approximately 50% of them singletons. The sequencing input was peripheral blood mononuclear cells (PBMCs). Receptors were obtained from a man aged 18 to 30 with type 2 diabetes.

This clonotype has ten or more counts. J is TRBJ1-2 and V is TRBV19, with D unclear. V was trimmed by 5 bases and J by 0 bases, leaving 7 bases between them. CDR1 and CDR2 (germline): LNHDA, SQIVND (reference sequence). This CDR3 contains 13 residues. The CDR3 reads CASSFGTNYGYTF. The DNA of the CDR3 is TGTGCCAGTAGTTTCGGGACTAACTATGGCTACACCTTC.

The chain is built from TRBV19 and TRBJ2-2; the D is unclear. The V gene's germline CDR1 is LNHDA and CDR2 SQIVND (reference sequence). CDR3 size: 13 residues. V was trimmed by 5 bases and J by 1 base, leaving 5 bases between them. This CDR3 reads CASSVMNTGELFF. CDR3 sequence (DNA): TGTGCCAGTAGTGTTATGAACACCGGGGAGCTGTTTTTT. The variable domain in full, with the rest retrieved from reference TRBV19 and TRBJ2-2, is DGGITQSPKYLFRKEGQNVTLSCEQNLNHDAMYWYRQDPGQGLRLIYYSQIVNDFQKGDIAEGYSVSREKKESFPLTVTSAQKNPTAFYLCASSVMNTGELFFGEGSRLTVL.

This chain uses TRBV7-2 with TRBJ1-1; D may be TRBD1 (5 bases). This CDR3 region has 13 residues. Germline loops: CDR1 SGHTA, CDR2 FQGNSA. Trimming took 5 bases from V and 6 from J, leaving 13 bases between them. Written as DNA, the CDR3 is TGTGCCAGCAGCCTAAGGGGAGGGCCTGAAGCTTTCTTT. Protein product: CASSLRGGPEAFF.

This clonotype appeared a few times. The chain recombines TRBV19 with TRBJ1-1; D might be TRBD1 (5 bases). V lost 2 bases, J lost 0 bases, and 19 bases lay in between. The CDR3 is 18 amino acids. CDR1 and CDR2 (germline): LNHDA, SQIVND (reference sequence). The CDR3 DNA sequence: TGTGCCAGTAGTATACGTAGGTGGGGGAGACGGGTGAACACTGAAGCTTTCTTT. Protein sequence: CASSIRRWGRRVNTEAFF.

As regards this clonotype: A read error may account for a junction end that differs from germline. V is TRBV19 and J is TRBJ1-1; no clear D gene. CDR3 length: 13 amino acids. Germline-derived CDR1 and CDR2 are LNHDA and SQIVND (reference sequence). In nucleotides, the CDR3 is TGTGCCAGTTCGAGCGATCTGAACACTGAAGCTCTCTTT. Amino acid sequence: CASSSDLNTEALF.

This clonotype was counted between two and nine times. V gene TRBV7-9 combines with J gene TRBJ1-2; 7 positions agree with TRBD1. In germline, CDR1 is SEHNR, CDR2 FQNEAQ (reference sequence). The CDR3 runs 15 residues. The ends lost 4 bases at V and 4 bases at J; junction bases unmatched: 9. This chain's CDR3 is CASSWGQTKLYGYTF. The CDR3 DNA reads TGTGCCAGCAGCTGGGGACAGACCAAACTCTATGGCTACACCTTC.

With regard to this clonotype: This may arise from a read error, as a much more abundant clone is one base away. V is TRBV19 and J is TRBJ2-7; D possibly corresponds to TRBD2 (6 bases). The V and J ends lost 4 bases and 6 bases respectively, with 16 bases between them. Germline values: CDR1 LNHDA, CDR2 SQIVND (reference sequence). The CDR3 is 14 amino acids. The CDR3 loop reads CASSTLASEAEQYF. As DNA, the CDR3 is TGTGCCAGTAGTACACTGGCTAGCGAAGCCGAGCAGTACTTC.

V gene TRBV20-1 combines with J gene TRBJ2-2, with 13 bases that match TRBD2. From germline, CDR1 is DFQATT and CDR2 SNEGSKA (reference sequence). With V trimmed by 2 bases and J by 7 bases, 7 bases remained unmatched. The CDR3 has 16 residues. CDR3: CSARTSGRAMFGELFF. In DNA form, the CDR3 reads TGCAGTGCTAGAACTAGCGGGAGGGCCATGTTCGGGGAGCTGTTTTTT.

V is TRBV2 and J is TRBJ1-4; the D is unclear. CDR1 is SNHLY and CDR2 is FYNNEI in the germline V gene. Trimming took off 8 bases at V and 7 bases at J, with 8 bases between the two ends. The CDR3 has 11 amino acids. The CDR3 here is CASSISEKLFF. CDR3 coding DNA: TGTGCCAGCTCGATTAGTGAAAAACTGTTTTTT.

This clonotype was seen only once. The chain employs TRBV27 and TRBJ2-1; D gene uncertain. The CDR3 sequence is 14 residues long. V was pared by 4 bases and J by 0 bases, with 7 bases between. The germline CDR1 and CDR2 sequences are MNHEY and SMNVEV (reference sequence). The CDR3 here is CASSSESSYNEQFF. The CDR3, as DNA: TGTGCCAGCAGTTCAGAAAGCTCCTACAATGAGCAGTTCTTC.